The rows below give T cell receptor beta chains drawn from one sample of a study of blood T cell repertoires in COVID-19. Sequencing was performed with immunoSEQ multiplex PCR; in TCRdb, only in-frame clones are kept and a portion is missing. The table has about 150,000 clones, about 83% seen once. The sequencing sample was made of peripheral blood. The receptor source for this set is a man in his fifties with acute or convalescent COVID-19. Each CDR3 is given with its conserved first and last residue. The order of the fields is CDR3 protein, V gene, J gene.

cdr3_aa: CASSLAGGGHYEQYF
v_call: TRBV7-9
j_call: TRBJ2-7

cdr3_aa: CATSESPLQGANYNEQFF
v_call: TRBV24-1
j_call: TRBJ2-1

cdr3_aa: CASSAMSGQGAYEQYF
v_call: TRBV25-1
j_call: TRBJ2-7

cdr3_aa: CASSWQDTQYF
v_call: TRBV5-1
j_call: TRBJ2-3

cdr3_aa: CASSFTQDDSPLHF
v_call: TRBV5-1
j_call: TRBJ1-6

cdr3_aa: CATRDTSNTGELFF
v_call: TRBV5-1
j_call: TRBJ2-2

cdr3_aa: CSGGQGARIAEAFF
v_call: TRBV29-1
j_call: TRBJ1-1

cdr3_aa: CASRRPGLAGALNTGELFF
v_call: TRBV5-5
j_call: TRBJ2-2

cdr3_aa: CSVEDLRGFRNYGYTF
v_call: TRBV29-1
j_call: TRBJ1-2

cdr3_aa: CASSPPNGGYYGYTF
v_call: TRBV3-1/TRBV3-2
j_call: TRBJ1-2

cdr3_aa: CASSQEMENEQFF
v_call: TRBV3-1/TRBV3-2
j_call: TRBJ2-1

cdr3_aa: CASSPVPIF
v_call: TRBV9
j_call: TRBJ1-1

cdr3_aa: CASSEGGTGETQYF
v_call: TRBV6-1
j_call: TRBJ2-5

cdr3_aa: CASSFSGTVGEKLFF
v_call: TRBV5-1
j_call: TRBJ1-4

cdr3_aa: CAWRGLAGDEQFF
v_call: TRBV30
j_call: TRBJ2-1

cdr3_aa: CASSFDPGQRYEQYF
v_call: TRBV11-2
j_call: TRBJ2-7

cdr3_aa: CASSLVDRVFNEQFF
v_call: TRBV5-1
j_call: TRBJ2-1

cdr3_aa: CASSPQDNYGYTF
v_call: TRBV6-2/TRBV6-3
j_call: TRBJ1-2

cdr3_aa: CASLPSSYNEQFF
v_call: TRBV6-5
j_call: TRBJ2-1

cdr3_aa: CASSLMADEQYF
v_call: TRBV7-9
j_call: TRBJ2-7

cdr3_aa: CASSFTGGSSTDTQYF
v_call: TRBV11-3
j_call: TRBJ2-3

cdr3_aa: CASSKPGQHYEQYF
v_call: TRBV5-4
j_call: TRBJ2-7

cdr3_aa: CASSNQETQYF
v_call: TRBV2
j_call: TRBJ2-5

cdr3_aa: CASSLTGSNYGYTF
v_call: TRBV5-5
j_call: TRBJ1-2

cdr3_aa: CASSPDRNQPQHF
v_call: TRBV7-2
j_call: TRBJ1-5

cdr3_aa: CASSEQGWTNEKLFF
v_call: TRBV2
j_call: TRBJ1-4

cdr3_aa: CASSLRTSGNTIYF
v_call: TRBV9
j_call: TRBJ1-3

cdr3_aa: CASSRTLEGYGYTF
v_call: TRBV28
j_call: TRBJ1-2

cdr3_aa: CASRVIQGTNTEAFF
v_call: TRBV6-5
j_call: TRBJ1-1

cdr3_aa: CSDTGGTEAFF
v_call: TRBV29-1
j_call: TRBJ1-1

cdr3_aa: CASSLYQGMREKLFF
v_call: TRBV5-6
j_call: TRBJ1-4

cdr3_aa: CASSGQGGAYEQYF
v_call: TRBV10-2
j_call: TRBJ2-7

cdr3_aa: CASSPRLAGHNEQFF
v_call: TRBV7-2
j_call: TRBJ2-1

cdr3_aa: CASSATGAPGELFF
v_call: TRBV6-2/TRBV6-3
j_call: TRBJ2-2

cdr3_aa: CASSLRRTSGGAYQETQYF
v_call: TRBV28
j_call: TRBJ2-5

cdr3_aa: CASSRIAGGTYNEQFF
v_call: TRBV14
j_call: TRBJ2-1

cdr3_aa: CASSFGTGGIQYF
v_call: TRBV5-4
j_call: TRBJ2-4

cdr3_aa: CASSPAVGGTEAFF
v_call: TRBV3-1/TRBV3-2
j_call: TRBJ1-1

cdr3_aa: CASSIYPSELMNEQFF
v_call: TRBV19
j_call: TRBJ2-1

cdr3_aa: CASSLFGQEGGELFF
v_call: TRBV5-4
j_call: TRBJ2-2

cdr3_aa: CASSLATGVNTGELFF
v_call: TRBV11-3
j_call: TRBJ2-2

cdr3_aa: CASSPYTGRDTGELFF
v_call: TRBV18
j_call: TRBJ2-2

cdr3_aa: CASSPGTGGATNEKLFF
v_call: TRBV5-1
j_call: TRBJ1-4

cdr3_aa: CASGTGLNTEAFF
v_call: TRBV5-6
j_call: TRBJ1-1